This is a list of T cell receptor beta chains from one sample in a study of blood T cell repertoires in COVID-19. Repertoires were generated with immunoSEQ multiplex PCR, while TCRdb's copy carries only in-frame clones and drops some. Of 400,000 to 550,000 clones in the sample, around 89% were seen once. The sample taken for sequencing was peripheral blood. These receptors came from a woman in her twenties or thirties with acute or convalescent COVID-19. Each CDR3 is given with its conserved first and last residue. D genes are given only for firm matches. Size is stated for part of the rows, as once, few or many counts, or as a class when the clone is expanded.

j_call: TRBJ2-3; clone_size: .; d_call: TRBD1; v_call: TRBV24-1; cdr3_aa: CATSEVGTGESRWVTDTQYF; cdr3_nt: TGTGCCACCAGTGAAGTCGGGACAGGGGAATCCCGGTGGGTTACAGATACGCAGTATTTT
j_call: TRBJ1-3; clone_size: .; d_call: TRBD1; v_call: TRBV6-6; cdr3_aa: CASSYGQGGNTIYF; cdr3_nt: TGTGCCAGCAGTTACGGACAGGGGGGAAACACCATATATTTT
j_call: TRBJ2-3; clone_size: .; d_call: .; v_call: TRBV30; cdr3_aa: CAWKTVPVDTQYF; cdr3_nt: TGTGCCTGGAAGACAGTACCCGTGGATACGCAGTATTTT
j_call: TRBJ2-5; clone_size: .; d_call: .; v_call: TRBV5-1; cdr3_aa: CASSWGDRLYQETQYF; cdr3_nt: TGCGCCAGCAGCTGGGGGGACAGATTGTACCAAGAGACCCAGTACTTC
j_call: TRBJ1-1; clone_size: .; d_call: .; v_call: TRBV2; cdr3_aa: CASTGNMNTEAFF; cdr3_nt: TGTGCCAGCACTGGCAACATGAACACTGAAGCTTTCTTT
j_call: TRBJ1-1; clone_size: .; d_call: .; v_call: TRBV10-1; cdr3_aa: CARPEGDGGTEAFF; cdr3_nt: TGCGCCAGGCCGGAGGGCGACGGAGGCACTGAAGCTTTCTTT
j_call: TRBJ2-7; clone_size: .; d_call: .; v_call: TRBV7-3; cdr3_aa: CASSRARSSEQYF; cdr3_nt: TGTGCCAGCAGTAGAGCCCGTTCTTCCGAGCAGTACTTC
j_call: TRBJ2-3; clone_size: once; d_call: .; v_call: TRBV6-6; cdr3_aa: CASSSRGQTHTDTQYF; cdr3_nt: TGTGCCAGCAGTTCCCGTGGTCAAACTCATACAGATACGCAGTATTTT
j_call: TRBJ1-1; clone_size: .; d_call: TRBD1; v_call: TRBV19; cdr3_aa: CASSYDRGAYGTEAFF; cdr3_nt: TGTGCCAGTAGTTATGACAGGGGCGCCTATGGCACTGAAGCTTTCTTT
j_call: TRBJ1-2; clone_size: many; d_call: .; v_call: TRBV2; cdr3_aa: CASRGWGDYGYTF; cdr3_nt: TGTGCCAGCAGGGGTTGGGGGGACTATGGCTACACCTTC
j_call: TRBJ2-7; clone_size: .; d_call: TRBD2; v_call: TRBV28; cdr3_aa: CASSPSTSGTYEQYF; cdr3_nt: TGTGCCAGCAGCCCCAGTACTAGCGGAACCTACGAGCAGTACTTC
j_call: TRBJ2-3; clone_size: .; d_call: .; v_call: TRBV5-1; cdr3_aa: CASSLGFSQGTDTQYF; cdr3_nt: TGCGCCAGCAGCTTGGGTTTCTCACAGGGCACAGATACGCAGTATTTT